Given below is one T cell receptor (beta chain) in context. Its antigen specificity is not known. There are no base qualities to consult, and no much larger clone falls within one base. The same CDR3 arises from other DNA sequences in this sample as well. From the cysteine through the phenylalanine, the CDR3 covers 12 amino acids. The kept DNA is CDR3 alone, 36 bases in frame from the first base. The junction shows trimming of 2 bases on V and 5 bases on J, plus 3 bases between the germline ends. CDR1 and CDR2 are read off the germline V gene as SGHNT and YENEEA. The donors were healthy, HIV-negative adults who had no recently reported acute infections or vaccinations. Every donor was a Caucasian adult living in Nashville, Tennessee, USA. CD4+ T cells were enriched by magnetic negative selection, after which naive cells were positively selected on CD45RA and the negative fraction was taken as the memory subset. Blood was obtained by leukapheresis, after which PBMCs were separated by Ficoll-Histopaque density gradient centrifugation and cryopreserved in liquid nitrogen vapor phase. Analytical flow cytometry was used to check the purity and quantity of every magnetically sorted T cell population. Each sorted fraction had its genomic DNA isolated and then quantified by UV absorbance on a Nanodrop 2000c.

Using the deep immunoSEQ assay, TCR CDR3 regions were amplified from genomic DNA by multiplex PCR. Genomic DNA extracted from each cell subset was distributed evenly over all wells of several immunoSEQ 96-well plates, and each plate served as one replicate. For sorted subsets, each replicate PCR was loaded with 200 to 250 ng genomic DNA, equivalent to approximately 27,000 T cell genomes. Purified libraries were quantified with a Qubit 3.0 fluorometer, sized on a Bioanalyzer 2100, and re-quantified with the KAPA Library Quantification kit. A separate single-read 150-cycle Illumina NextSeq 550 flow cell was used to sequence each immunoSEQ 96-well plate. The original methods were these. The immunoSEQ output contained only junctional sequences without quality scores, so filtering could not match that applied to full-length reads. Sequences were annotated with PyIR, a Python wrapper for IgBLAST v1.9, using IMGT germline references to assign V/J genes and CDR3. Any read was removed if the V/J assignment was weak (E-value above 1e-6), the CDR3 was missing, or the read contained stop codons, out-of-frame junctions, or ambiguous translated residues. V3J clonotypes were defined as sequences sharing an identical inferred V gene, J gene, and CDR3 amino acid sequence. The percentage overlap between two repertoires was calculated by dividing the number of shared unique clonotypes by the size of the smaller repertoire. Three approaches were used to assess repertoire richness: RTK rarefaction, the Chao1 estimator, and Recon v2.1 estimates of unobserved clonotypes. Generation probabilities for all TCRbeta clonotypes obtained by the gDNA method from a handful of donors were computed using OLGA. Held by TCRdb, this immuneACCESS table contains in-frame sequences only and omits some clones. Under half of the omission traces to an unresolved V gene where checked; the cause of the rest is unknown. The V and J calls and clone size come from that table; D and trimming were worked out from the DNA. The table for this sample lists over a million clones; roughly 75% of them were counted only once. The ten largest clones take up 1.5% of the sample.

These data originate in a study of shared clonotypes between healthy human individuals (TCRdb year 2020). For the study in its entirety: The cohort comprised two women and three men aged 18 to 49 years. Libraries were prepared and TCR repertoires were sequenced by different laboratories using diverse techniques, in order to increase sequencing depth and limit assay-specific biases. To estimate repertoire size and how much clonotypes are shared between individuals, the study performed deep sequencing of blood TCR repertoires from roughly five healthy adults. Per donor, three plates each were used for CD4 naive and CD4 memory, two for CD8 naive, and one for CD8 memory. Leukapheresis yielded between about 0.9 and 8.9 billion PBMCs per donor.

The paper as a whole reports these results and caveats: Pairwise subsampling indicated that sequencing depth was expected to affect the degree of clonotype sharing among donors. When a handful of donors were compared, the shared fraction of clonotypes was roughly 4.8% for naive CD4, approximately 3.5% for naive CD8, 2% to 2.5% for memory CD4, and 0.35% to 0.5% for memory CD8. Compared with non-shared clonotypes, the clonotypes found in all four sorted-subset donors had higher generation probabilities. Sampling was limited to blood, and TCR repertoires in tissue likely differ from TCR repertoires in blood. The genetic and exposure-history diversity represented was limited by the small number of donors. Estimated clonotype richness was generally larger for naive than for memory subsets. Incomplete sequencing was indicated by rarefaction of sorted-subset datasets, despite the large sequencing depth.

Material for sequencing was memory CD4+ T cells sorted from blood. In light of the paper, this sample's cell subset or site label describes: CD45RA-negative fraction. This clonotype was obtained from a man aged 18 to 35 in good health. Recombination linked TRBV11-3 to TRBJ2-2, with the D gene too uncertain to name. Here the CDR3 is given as CASSLLTGELFF. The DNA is TGTGCCAGCAGCTTACTGACCGGGGAGCTGTTTTTT. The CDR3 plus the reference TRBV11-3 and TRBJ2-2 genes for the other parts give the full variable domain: EAGVVQSPRYKIIEKKQPVAFWCNPISGHNTLYWYLQNLGQGPELLIRYENEEAVDDSQLPKDRFSAERLKGVDSTLKIQPAELGDSAVYLCASSLLTGELFFGEGSRLTVL.